A selection of T cell receptor beta chains follows, all from one sample in a study of T cells in localized non-small cell lung cancer. The assay was immunoSEQ multiplex PCR, and TCRdb's table has in-frame clones only and misses some. The repertoire consists of 16,000 or so clones, with roughly 90% occurring once and the leading ten covering roughly 3.5%. The specimen was peripheral blood, collected before any cancer treatment. The receptor set was obtained from a male donor at least 60 years old with stage II squamous cell lung carcinoma. Both conserved end residues are part of each CDR3. The D gene is left open where the match is weak. The size field is filled for only some rows; it gives once, few, many or a size class.

clone size: once; J gene: TRBJ2-7; D gene: .; V gene: TRBV6-5; CDR3 DNA: TGTGCCAGCAGTTACTTACAGGGCTACGAGCAGTACTTC; CDR3 protein: CASSYLQGYEQYF
clone size: .; J gene: TRBJ2-7; D gene: .; V gene: TRBV10-3; CDR3 DNA: TGTGCCATCAGTGAGTCGGGACACCTCTCCTACGAGCAGTACTTC; CDR3 protein: CAISESGHLSYEQYF
clone size: once; J gene: TRBJ2-2; D gene: .; V gene: TRBV5-6; CDR3 DNA: TGTGCCAGCAGCTTGGGCCCGAACACCGGGGAGCTGTTTTTT; CDR3 protein: CASSLGPNTGELFF
clone size: .; J gene: TRBJ2-7; D gene: TRBD1; V gene: TRBV2; CDR3 DNA: TGTGCCAGCAGAGGACAGGAGATCTCCTACGAGCAGTACTTC; CDR3 protein: CASRGQEISYEQYF
clone size: once; J gene: TRBJ2-1; D gene: TRBD2; V gene: TRBV5-1; CDR3 DNA: TGCGCCAGCAGCTTGCGGTCTAGCGGGAGGGCCGTCATTGAGCAGTTCTTC; CDR3 protein: CASSLRSSGRAVIEQFF
clone size: once; J gene: TRBJ2-5; D gene: TRBD2; V gene: TRBV15; CDR3 DNA: TGTGCCACCAGCAGAGATAATGCTAGCGGGAACCAAGAGACCCAGTACTTC; CDR3 protein: CATSRDNASGNQETQYF
clone size: .; J gene: TRBJ2-7; D gene: TRBD2; V gene: TRBV28; CDR3 DNA: TGTGCCAGCAGTTTATTAGTGGGTTCGCTAAGCGGGAGGAGAAGGTCCCCCTACGAGCAGTACTTC; CDR3 protein: CASSLLVGSLSGRRRSPYEQYF
clone size: .; J gene: TRBJ1-2; D gene: .; V gene: TRBV2; CDR3 DNA: TGTGCCAGCAGTTTCCTAGGGACCGGCTATGGCTACACCTTC; CDR3 protein: CASSFLGTGYGYTF
clone size: .; J gene: TRBJ2-1; D gene: TRBD2; V gene: TRBV5-6; CDR3 DNA: TGTGCCAGCAGCTTGGTGGCTAGCGGTAACAATGAGCAGTTCTTC; CDR3 protein: CASSLVASGNNEQFF
clone size: .; J gene: TRBJ2-3; D gene: .; V gene: TRBV19; CDR3 DNA: TGTGCCAGTAGTATCGAGAGGTATTCTAGCACAGATACGCAGTATTTT; CDR3 protein: CASSIERYSSTDTQYF
clone size: .; J gene: TRBJ2-3; D gene: TRBD2; V gene: TRBV28; CDR3 DNA: TGTGCCAGCAGTTTCGTGACTAGCGGAACTAGCACAGATACGCAGTATTTT; CDR3 protein: CASSFVTSGTSTDTQYF
clone size: .; J gene: TRBJ2-3; D gene: .; V gene: TRBV4-1; CDR3 DNA: TGCGCCAGCAGCCAAGAAAAATGGGGAGACACAGATACGCAGTATTTT; CDR3 protein: CASSQEKWGDTDTQYF
clone size: .; J gene: TRBJ1-1; D gene: .; V gene: TRBV7-9; CDR3 DNA: TGTGCCAGCAGCACCGACGTTTTCGGAGGCACTGAAGCTTTCTTT; CDR3 protein: CASSTDVFGGTEAFF
clone size: .; J gene: TRBJ1-5; D gene: .; V gene: TRBV23-1; CDR3 DNA: TGCGCCTTCTGGGAGTGGCAGCGCTCTTATCAGCCCCAGCATTTT; CDR3 protein: CAFWEWQRSYQPQHF
clone size: once; J gene: TRBJ1-4; D gene: .; V gene: TRBV20-1; CDR3 DNA: TGCAGTGCTAGGGCTTTGTCGCTGTTTTTT; CDR3 protein: CSARALSLFF
clone size: .; J gene: TRBJ1-2; D gene: TRBD1; V gene: TRBV5-1; CDR3 DNA: TGCGCCAGCAGCTTGGGGGACAGGGGGCCCGGTGGCTACACCTTC; CDR3 protein: CASSLGDRGPGGYTF
clone size: .; J gene: TRBJ2-3; D gene: .; V gene: TRBV18; CDR3 DNA: TGTGCCAGCTCGGAGAGGTTTGGCACAGATACGCAGTATTTT; CDR3 protein: CASSERFGTDTQYF
clone size: once; J gene: TRBJ1-1; D gene: TRBD1; V gene: TRBV10-3; CDR3 DNA: TGTGCCATCACCCAGGGGGTGAACACTGAAGCTTTCTTT; CDR3 protein: CAITQGVNTEAFF
clone size: .; J gene: TRBJ2-5; D gene: TRBD2; V gene: TRBV4-1; CDR3 DNA: TGCGCCAGCAGCCAAGTTAGCGGGAGATCGGAGACCCAGTACTTC; CDR3 protein: CASSQVSGRSETQYF
clone size: .; J gene: TRBJ2-3; D gene: TRBD2; V gene: TRBV5-1; CDR3 DNA: TGCGCCAGCAGACTAGCGGGAGGTCCGGGGCTCACAGATACGCAGTATTTT; CDR3 protein: CASRLAGGPGLTDTQYF
clone size: .; J gene: TRBJ2-1; D gene: .; V gene: TRBV9; CDR3 DNA: TGTGCCAGCAGCGTAGATCCGTCCCAAGAGCAGTTCTTC; CDR3 protein: CASSVDPSQEQFF
clone size: .; J gene: TRBJ2-7; D gene: TRBD1; V gene: TRBV5-1; CDR3 DNA: TGCGCCAGCAGCTTGGGCCCGGGACAGACCTACGAGCAGTACTTC; CDR3 protein: CASSLGPGQTYEQYF
clone size: .; J gene: TRBJ1-4; D gene: .; V gene: TRBV19; CDR3 DNA: TGTGCCAGTAGTGTGGCCAATCCGGGTAATGAAAAACTGTTTTTT; CDR3 protein: CASSVANPGNEKLFF
clone size: few; J gene: TRBJ1-1; D gene: TRBD1; V gene: TRBV29-1; CDR3 DNA: TGCAGCGTTGACAGGGGGCTGACTGAAGCTTTCTTT; CDR3 protein: CSVDRGLTEAFF
clone size: few; J gene: TRBJ2-2; D gene: .; V gene: TRBV27; CDR3 DNA: TGTGCCAGCACCCGGGGACGGGACACCGGGGAGCTGTTTTTT; CDR3 protein: CASTRGRDTGELFF
clone size: .; J gene: TRBJ2-5; D gene: .; V gene: TRBV18; CDR3 DNA: TGTGCCAGCTCACCACCCAACCTACCCCAAGAGACCCAGTACTTC; CDR3 protein: CASSPPNLPQETQYF
clone size: .; J gene: TRBJ2-2; D gene: .; V gene: TRBV2; CDR3 DNA: TGTGCCAGCACTCTCCGACGGGGGATCGACACCGGGGAGCTGTTTTTT; CDR3 protein: CASTLRRGIDTGELFF